This T cell receptor beta chain derives from a study of blood T cell repertoires in COVID-19. Study context: The samples span acute and convalescent COVID-19 from the United States, Italy and Spain. T cells, B-cell-depleted T cells, or PBMCs supplied cDNA or gDNA.

In Seattle, patients joined the study during active infection and were tracked longitudinally. Data came from immunoSEQ multiplex PCR; TCRdb stores just in-frame clones and leaves some out. This repertoire shows under 200,000 clones, 86% found once; its top ten account for 10% to 11%. CDR1 is SGHRS and CDR2 is YFSETQ in the germline V gene. This CDR3 region has 15 residues. With 1 base removed from V and 0 bases from J, the gap between germline ends came to 10 bases. The rearrangement links TRBV5-1 to TRBJ1-1; D remains ambiguous. This clonotype was obtained from a woman aged 60-75 years with COVID-19, enrolled during active disease. Sequenced material: peripheral blood. CDR3 in amino acids: CASSLLRAMNTEAFF. In nucleotides, the CDR3 is TGCGCCAGCAGCTTGTTGAGAGCCATGAACACTGAAGCTTTCTTT.